This TCR beta chain is drawn from a study of blood T cell repertoires in COVID-19. Repertoires were generated with immunoSEQ multiplex PCR, while TCRdb's copy carries only in-frame clones and drops some. This table has 35,000 to 40,000 clones, roughly 84% appearing once. The sequence was collected from a man aged 55 to 70 with active COVID-19. Sequencing was carried out using peripheral blood.

The DNA of the CDR3 is TGTGCCAGCAGCCAAGGCCTAGCGGGAGGGAGCACAGATACGCAGTATTTT. It specifies CASSQGLAGGSTDTQYF. This chain links TRBV3-1 (or the pseudogene TRBV3-2) with TRBJ2-3; 12 nucleotides line up with TRBD2. Losses at the gene ends were 1 base for V and 0 bases for J; bases not matched to a gene: 2. Germline V gene sequence: CDR1 LGHDT, CDR2 YNNKEL (reference sequence). The CDR3 is made up of 17 amino acids.